This T cell receptor (beta chain) was found in a study of Graves' ophthalmopathy and Graves' hyperthyroidism. Ophthalmopathy absent within 18 months of follow-up marked hyperthyroidism as stable. Included hyperthyroidism patients were aged 18 to 65 and newly diagnosed (under 2 months' duration). TCR beta CDR3 regions were amplified from RNA transcripts. HTBI primers served in a first-round RT-PCR, which a second-round multiplex PCR followed. A single record per CDR3 protein comes from TCRdb applying MiXCR to the multiplex PCR reads. The sample comprises under 20,000 distinct CDR3 sequences, roughly 46% of which are singletons, and roughly 25% rests with the top ten. Relative to its sample, this clonotype is medium-sized. Its matching antigen is unknown. Germline V gene lookup returns CDR1 SNHLY and CDR2 FYNNEI. The CDR3 is 14 residues long. Trimming took off 6 bases at V and 0 bases at J, with 6 bases between the two ends.

Study results and caveats: Blood samples also showed most expanded thyroid clonotypes exceeding 0.001 frequency. Sensitivity of approximately 90% and specificity of roughly 80% were achieved when a 13-signature model separated ophthalmopathy from stable hyperthyroidism.

The rearrangement uses TRBV2 and TRBJ2-6, with D possibly being TRBD2 (6 bases). This clonotype was obtained from a woman aged 40 to 55 with stable Graves' hyperthyroidism. Material for sequencing was peripheral blood. The DNA of the CDR3 is TGTGCCAGCAGCGGGGGCTCTGGGGCCAACGTCCTGACTTTC. It specifies CASSGGSGANVLTF.